Listed here is a single T cell receptor beta chain. Its antigen remains unidentified. Base qualities were left out, and no much larger clone turns up one base away. The data were obtained in a study of radiation and T cells in renal cell carcinoma (dated by TCRdb to 2018 to 2021). About the full investigation: Samples were obtained from a clinical trial, in which 15 Gy stereotactic body radiation therapy was delivered to primary renal cell carcinomas and nephrectomy was performed 4 weeks later. In the approximately 49 samples combined, around 3.7 million unique CDR3 nucleotide sequences were found, encoding 2,658,974 unique CDR3 amino acid sequences. In total, about 51 samples underwent TCR beta sequencing: about 26 tumors plus 27 peripheral blood samples. Results and caveats for the whole study, not just this receptor: In blood, the top tumor clonotypes increased from baseline to 2 weeks after radiation and then shrank by 4 weeks, which suggests a temporary expansion of tumor-resident clones. Dynamics of the blood repertoire were not tracked past 4 weeks after treatment. Because pretreatment tumor biopsies were not available, the baseline intratumoral presence of clonotypes could not be determined. The single-armed trial design could not address effects of radiation dose or scheduling on the TCR repertoire.

The sample's time point label, in plain terms: baseline pretreatment blood. The label giving this sample's treatment or condition can be read as: 15 Gy SBRT to primary tumor, nephrectomy 4 weeks later. Serial peripheral blood from radiation-treated patients was sampled at baseline, 2 weeks and 4 weeks after SBRT to track tumor-enriched clonotypes. Every patient had renal cell carcinoma of clear cell pathology. The QIAamp DNA Blood Mini Kit (Qiagen) was used to prepare genomic DNA for TCR sequencing. Only samples passing all quality control checks were included in the analyses. The junction carries 7 bases between V and J, which are trimmed by 5 bases and 2 bases respectively. Per the germline V gene, MNHEY is the CDR1 and SVGAGI is the CDR2. The CDR3 has 12 amino acids, counting the end cysteine and phenylalanine. Just the 36-base CDR3 DNA is kept, in frame starting at base 1. Following the manufacturer's recommendations, the immunoSEQ kit was used to generate TCR beta libraries from genomic DNA. For library preparation, a first multiplex PCR was performed with proprietary primers, followed by a second PCR in which unique barcodes were added, and bead cleanups were performed after each round. A positive control reaction and a negative control reaction, both provided in the kit, were run with every batch of samples. The final libraries were assessed on an Agilent 4200 TapeStation D1000 ScreenTape, pooled by volume, and quantified by qPCR. Sequencing ran on an Illumina NextSeq500 with a MidOutput 150-cycle cartridge, using 156 Read1 and 15 Index1 cycles with kit custom primers. The pooled library was loaded at 0.75 to 1 pM, with a roughly 19% PhiX control spiked in. In the original analysis: Vendor-processed data were analyzed in R, with a clonotype defined as all T cells sharing the same CDR3 nucleotide sequence. In the clone abundance analyses, frequencies in each sample were normalized to that sample's 10,000 most abundant clones. Before analysis, public T cell clones were removed, and these numbered fewer than six per sample on average. An abundance difference of at least 32-fold between compartments was the criterion for calling clonotypes tumor-enriched or baseline blood-enriched. A beta-binomial differential abundance model was applied to find clonotypes that expanded or contracted between blood time points. The Baroni-Urbani and Buser coefficient was used to measure tumor-blood repertoire similarity, and groups were compared with two-tailed Wilcoxon tests in R. Entries here come from immuneACCESS through TCRdb and include only in-frame sequences with V and J called. Some clones fail to appear in such tables; in the studies checked, an unresolved V gene covers under half of the shortfall, and the cause of the remainder is unknown. The V and J calls and clone size come from that table; D and trimming were worked out from the DNA. The sample yields more than 140,000 clones; around four fifths were counted once. In total, the top ten clones hold approximately 20% of the sample.

The material was blood, obtained from a patient whose treatment included radiotherapy and nephrectomy. This clonotype was sampled from a woman in her forties or fifties with renal cell carcinoma. The V and J genes are TRBV6-5 and TRBJ2-7, with no reliable assignment of the D segment. Read as DNA, the sequence is TGTGCCAGCAGTGCCCGACCCTACGAGCAGTACTTC. Its amino acids are CASSARPYEQYF.